The present T cell receptor (beta chain) was sequenced within a study of Ad26.COV2.S vaccination and SARS-CoV-2 variants. The overall study: Enrollment placed the donor in the COV1001 Ad26.COV2.S trial arm. Administration of Ad26.COV2.S was intramuscular, either once or twice 56 days apart.

The CDR3 is 15 residues long. CDR1 is SGHTA, CDR2 FQGNSA, per germline. With 0 bases removed from V and 0 bases from J, the gap between germline ends came to 8 bases. Study-wide results and caveats: Vaccinated individuals (as opposed to placebo recipients) had higher spike-specific TCR breadth.

This clone has more than one count but fewer than ten. Antigen: not known. Repertoires were generated with immunoSEQ multiplex PCR, while TCRdb's copy carries only in-frame clones and drops some. The sample lists approximately 250,000 clones, roughly nine tenths occurring once. Noted treatment: some 19 received Ad26.COV2.S at low or high dose, single or two shots; a few received placebo; per-sample allocation not given. Specimen acquisition occurred on day 63 following the initial vaccine or placebo injection. The chain joins TRBV7-2 to TRBJ1-2; D unclear. The sequence came from a person between 18 and 65 years old who received the Ad26.COV2.S COVID-19 vaccine or a placebo. The material was peripheral blood, obtained in a trial of Ad26.COV2.S vaccine versus placebo. The CDR3 is CASSLAAGPNYGYTF. For the CDR3, the DNA is TGTGCCAGCAGCTTAGCCGCGGGTCCTAACTATGGCTACACCTTC. The full variable domain, rest sourced from reference TRBV7-2 and TRBJ1-2, is GAGVSQSPSNKVTEKGKDVELRCDPISGHTALYWYRQSLGQGLEFLIYFQGNSAPDKSGLPSDRFSAERTGGSVSTLTIQRTQQEDSAVYLCASSLAAGPNYGYTFGSGTRLTVV.